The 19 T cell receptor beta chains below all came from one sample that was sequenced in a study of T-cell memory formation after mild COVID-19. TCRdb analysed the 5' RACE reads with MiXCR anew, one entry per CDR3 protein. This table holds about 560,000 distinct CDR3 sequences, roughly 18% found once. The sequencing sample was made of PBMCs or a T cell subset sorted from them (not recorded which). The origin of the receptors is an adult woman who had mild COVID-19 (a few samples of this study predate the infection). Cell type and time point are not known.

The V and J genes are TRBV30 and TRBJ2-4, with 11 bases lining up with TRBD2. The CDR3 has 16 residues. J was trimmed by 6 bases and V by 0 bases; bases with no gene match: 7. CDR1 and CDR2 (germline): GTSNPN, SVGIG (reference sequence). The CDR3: CAWSVRASGGPNIQYF. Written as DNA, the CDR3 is TGTGCCTGGAGTGTCAGGGCTAGCGGGGGGCCAAACATTCAGTACTTC.

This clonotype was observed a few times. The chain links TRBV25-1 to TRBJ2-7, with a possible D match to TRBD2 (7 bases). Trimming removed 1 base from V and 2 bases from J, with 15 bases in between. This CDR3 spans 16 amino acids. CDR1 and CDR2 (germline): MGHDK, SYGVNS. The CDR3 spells CASSESTGEGAYEQYF. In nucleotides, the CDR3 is TGTGCCAGCAGTGAATCTACTGGGGAGGGGGCCTACGAGCAGTACTTC.

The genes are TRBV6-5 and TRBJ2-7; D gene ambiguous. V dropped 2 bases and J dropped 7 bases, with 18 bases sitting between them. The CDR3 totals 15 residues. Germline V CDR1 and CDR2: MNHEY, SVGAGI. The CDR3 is CASSYARVSTVEQYF. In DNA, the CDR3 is TGTGCCAGCAGTTACGCCCGAGTATCCACTGTTGAGCAGTACTTC.

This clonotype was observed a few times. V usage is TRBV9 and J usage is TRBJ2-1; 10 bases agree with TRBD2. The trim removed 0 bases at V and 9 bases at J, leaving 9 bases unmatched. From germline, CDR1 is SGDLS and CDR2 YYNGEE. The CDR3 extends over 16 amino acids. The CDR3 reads CASSVVVSGGQGEQFF. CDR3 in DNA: TGTGCCAGCAGCGTAGTCGTTAGCGGGGGGCAGGGTGAGCAGTTCTTC.

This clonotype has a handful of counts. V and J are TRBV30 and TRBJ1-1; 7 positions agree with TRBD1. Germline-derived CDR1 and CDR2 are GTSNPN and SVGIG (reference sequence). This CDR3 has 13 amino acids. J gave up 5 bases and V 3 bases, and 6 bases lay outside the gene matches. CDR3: CAWSPTGWTEAFF. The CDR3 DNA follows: TGTGCCTGGAGCCCGACAGGGTGGACTGAAGCTTTCTTT.

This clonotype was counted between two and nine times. Here the CDR3 reads CAWSVRRRRVEQFF. Here the CDR3 DNA reads TGTGCCTGGAGTGTACGCAGGCGGCGGGTGGAGCAGTTCTTC. The chain couples TRBV30 to TRBJ2-1; D may be TRBD2 (5 bases). Trimming removed 0 bases at V and 10 bases at J, with 16 bases between. CDR3 length: 14 residues. Germline V CDR1 and CDR2: GTSNPN, SVGIG (reference sequence).

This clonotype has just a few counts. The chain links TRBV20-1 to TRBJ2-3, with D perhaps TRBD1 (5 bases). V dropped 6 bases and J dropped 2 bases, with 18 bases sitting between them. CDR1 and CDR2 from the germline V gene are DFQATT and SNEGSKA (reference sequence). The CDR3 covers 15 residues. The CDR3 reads CSAPLVGVHTDTQYF. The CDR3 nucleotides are TGCAGTGCCCCTCTTGTAGGGGTGCACACAGATACGCAGTATTTT.

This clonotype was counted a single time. The chain's CDR3 is CSAHQGVETQYF. The CDR3 nucleotides read TGCAGTGCTCACCAAGGGGTTGAGACCCAGTACTTC. V is TRBV20-1 and J is TRBJ2-5, with D perhaps TRBD1 (5 bases). V was clipped by 5 bases and J by 5 bases, with 12 bases between them. The CDR3 totals 12 residues. Germline lookup yields CDR1 DFQATT and CDR2 SNEGSKA (reference sequence).

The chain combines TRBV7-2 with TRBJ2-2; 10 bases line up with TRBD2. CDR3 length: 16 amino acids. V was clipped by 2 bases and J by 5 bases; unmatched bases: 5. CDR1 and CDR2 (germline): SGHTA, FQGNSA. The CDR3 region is CASSLLAGASTGELFF. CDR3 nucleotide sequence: TGTGCCAGCAGCTTACTAGCGGGGGCCAGTACCGGGGAGCTGTTTTTT. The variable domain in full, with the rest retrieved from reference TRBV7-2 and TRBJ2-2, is GAGVSQSPSNKVTEKGKDVELRCDPISGHTALYWYRQSLGQGLEFLIYFQGNSAPDKSGLPSDRFSAERTGGSVSTLTIQRTQQEDSAVYLCASSLLAGASTGELFFGEGSRLTVL.

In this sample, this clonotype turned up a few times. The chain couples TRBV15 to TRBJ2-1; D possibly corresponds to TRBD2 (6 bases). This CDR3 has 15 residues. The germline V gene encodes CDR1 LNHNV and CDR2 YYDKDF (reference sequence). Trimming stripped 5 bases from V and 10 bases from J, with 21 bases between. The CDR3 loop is CATSLPRTTVREQFF. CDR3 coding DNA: TGTGCCACCAGCCTCCCCCGGACTACCGTGAGGGAGCAGTTCTTC.

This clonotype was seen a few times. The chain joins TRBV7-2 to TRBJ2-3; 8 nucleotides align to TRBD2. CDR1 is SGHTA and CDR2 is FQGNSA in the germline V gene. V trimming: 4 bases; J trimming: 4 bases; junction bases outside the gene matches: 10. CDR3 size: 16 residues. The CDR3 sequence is CASSSLGLVGSDTQYF. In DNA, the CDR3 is TGTGCCAGCAGCTCCCTGGGACTAGTGGGGTCAGATACGCAGTATTTT.

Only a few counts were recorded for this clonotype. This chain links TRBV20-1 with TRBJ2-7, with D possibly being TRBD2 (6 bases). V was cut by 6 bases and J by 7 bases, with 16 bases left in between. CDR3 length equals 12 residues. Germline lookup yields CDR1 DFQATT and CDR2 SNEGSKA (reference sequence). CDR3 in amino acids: CSAYGTLGEQYF. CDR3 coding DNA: TGCAGTGCCTACGGGACTTTGGGAGAGCAGTACTTC.

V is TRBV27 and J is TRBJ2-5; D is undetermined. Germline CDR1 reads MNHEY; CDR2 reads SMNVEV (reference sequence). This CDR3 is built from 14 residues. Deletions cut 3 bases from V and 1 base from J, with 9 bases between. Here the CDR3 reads CASSFTSAQETQYF. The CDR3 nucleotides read TGTGCCAGCAGTTTCACAAGCGCCCAAGAGACCCAGTACTTC.

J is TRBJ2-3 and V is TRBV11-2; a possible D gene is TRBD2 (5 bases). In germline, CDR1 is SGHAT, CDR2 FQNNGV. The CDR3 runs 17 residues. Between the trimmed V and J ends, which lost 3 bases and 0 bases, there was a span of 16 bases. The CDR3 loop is CASSLTGIVTSTDTQYF. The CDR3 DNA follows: TGTGCCAGCAGCTTGACGGGAATAGTCACTAGCACAGATACGCAGTATTTT.

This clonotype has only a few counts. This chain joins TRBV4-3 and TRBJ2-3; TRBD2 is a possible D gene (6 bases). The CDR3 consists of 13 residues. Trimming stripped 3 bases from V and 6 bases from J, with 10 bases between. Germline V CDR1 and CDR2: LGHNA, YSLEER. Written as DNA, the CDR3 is TGCGCCAGCAGCCAGCCGGGGGAGGATACGCAGTATTTT. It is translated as CASSQPGEDTQYF.

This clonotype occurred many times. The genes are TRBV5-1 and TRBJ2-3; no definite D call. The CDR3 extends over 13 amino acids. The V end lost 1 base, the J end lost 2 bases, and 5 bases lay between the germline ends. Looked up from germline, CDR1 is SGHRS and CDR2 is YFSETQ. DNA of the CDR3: TGCGCCAGCAGCTTGCTCCCCACAGATACGCAGTATTTT. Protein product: CASSLLPTDTQYF.

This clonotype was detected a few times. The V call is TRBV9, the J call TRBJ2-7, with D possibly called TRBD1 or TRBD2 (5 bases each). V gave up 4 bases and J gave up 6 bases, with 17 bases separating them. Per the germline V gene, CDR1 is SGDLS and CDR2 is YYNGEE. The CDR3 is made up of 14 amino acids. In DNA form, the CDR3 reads TGTGCCAGCAGCCCTCCGGGACGGGTGGGCGAGCAGTACTTC. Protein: CASSPPGRVGEQYF. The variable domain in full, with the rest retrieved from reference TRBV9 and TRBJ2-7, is DSGVTQTPKHLITATGQRVTLRCSPRSGDLSVYWYQQSLDQGLQFLIQYYNGEERAKGNILERFSAQQFPDLHSELNLSSLELGDSALYFCASSPPGRVGEQYFGPGTRLTVT.

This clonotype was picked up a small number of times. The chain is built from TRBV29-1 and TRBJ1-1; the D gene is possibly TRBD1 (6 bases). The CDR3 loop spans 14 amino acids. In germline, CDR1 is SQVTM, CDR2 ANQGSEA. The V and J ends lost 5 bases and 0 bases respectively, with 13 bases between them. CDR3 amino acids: CSVSPRGMNTEAFF. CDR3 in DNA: TGCAGCGTTTCCCCCAGGGGAATGAACACTGAAGCTTTCTTT.

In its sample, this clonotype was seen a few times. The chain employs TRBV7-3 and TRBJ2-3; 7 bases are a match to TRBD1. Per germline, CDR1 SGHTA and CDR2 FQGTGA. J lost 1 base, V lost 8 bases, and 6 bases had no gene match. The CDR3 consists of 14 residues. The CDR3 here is CASQQGYGTDTQYF. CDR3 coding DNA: TGTGCCAGCCAACAGGGGTATGGCACAGATACGCAGTATTTT.